This entry concerns a single T cell receptor (beta chain). As yet, its antigen is unknown. The sample originates from a study of blood T cells in healthy people across ages. Study conclusions and caveats: Donor CMV infection status was unknown, possibly confounding age-related changes in expanded clonotypes.

CDR3 length: 15 amino acids. The germline V gene has CDR1 SGHRS and CDR2 YFSETQ. Through a sample-barcoded 5' primer and a J-beta primer mix, a second PCR was run for about 6 to 11 cycles. MiXCR was run by TCRdb on the 5' RACE reads, yielding one entry per CDR3 protein. The table shows about 780,000 distinct CDR3 sequences, with around 50% occurring only once. The chain carries TRBV5-1 and TRBJ2-4; D is possibly TRBD2 (6 bases). The tail of the sequence fits TRBJ2-5 better, so the J call may be wrong. The specimen sequenced was blood. The source of this sequence is an elderly man in good health. CDR3 in amino acids: CASSRGGTPQETQYF. The CDR3, as DNA: TGCGCCAGCAGCCGCGGCGGGACTCCTCAAGAGACCCAGTACTTC.